This entry describes one T cell receptor beta chain. The source of the sample is a study of technical replicates of blood from a few donors. Trimming removed 6 bases at V and 8 bases at J, with 19 bases between. The CDR3 consists of 14 residues. Germline CDR1 is WNHNN and CDR2 is SYGVQD (reference sequence). The method was immunoSEQ multiplex PCR; TCRdb's version includes in-frame clones alone and lacks a portion of them. Seen here are more than 65,000 clones, about 91% observed once, and the top ten hold about 0.4%. Sequencing was carried out using T cells isolated from PBMCs. The gene calls are TRBV10-1 and TRBJ1-1; D is perhaps TRBD1 (6 bases). This sequence was found in a human donor in good health. The CDR3 DNA sequence: TGCGCCAGCAGCTCCCGTAGGGGGGGAGAGGAAGCTTTCTTT. Translating gives CASSSRRGGEEAFF.